A single sample gave rise to the 31 T cell receptor beta chains below, sequenced in a study of T cell responses to AZD1222 COVID-19 vaccine. The protocol was immunoSEQ multiplex PCR, while the TCRdb copy is restricted to in-frame clones and leaves out a portion. The data show tens of thousands of clones, with about 90% seen just once and roughly 5.5% held by the top ten. This specimen consisted of peripheral blood, obtained on day 0 of MenACWY control vaccination. The receptor set was obtained from an adult in good health.

The chain's CDR3 is CASSQDRGGTEAFF. The CDR3 nucleotides are TGCGCCAGCAGCCAAGACAGGGGGGGCACTGAAGCTTTCTTT. The V and J genes are TRBV4-1 and TRBJ1-1; 7 nucleotides match TRBD1. J gave up 4 bases and V 0 bases, and 2 bases lay outside the gene matches. The CDR3 totals 14 residues. Germline CDR1 MGHRA, CDR2 YSYEKL.

The V call is TRBV28, the J call TRBJ2-1, with TRBD1 matching over 9 bases. CDR1 MDHEN and CDR2 SYDVKM come from the germline V gene. Trimming cost V 4 bases and J 3 bases; bases outside gene matches: 7. The CDR3 has 16 amino acids. The CDR3 is CASSSTGGGFYNEQFF. DNA for the CDR3: TGTGCCAGCAGTTCCACAGGGGGCGGGTTCTACAATGAGCAGTTCTTC.

The chain employs TRBV27 and TRBJ1-5; D is perhaps TRBD1 (5 bases). Germline CDR1 and CDR2: MNHEY and SMNVEV (reference sequence). CDR3 length equals 16 residues. Trimming took off 4 bases at V and 2 bases at J, with 15 bases between the two ends. The CDR3 spells CASSSLTAFGNQPQHF. The CDR3 bases are TGTGCCAGCAGTTCCCTGACAGCTTTTGGCAATCAGCCCCAGCATTTT.

This chain connects TRBV7-3 to TRBJ2-7, with a possible D match to TRBD1 (5 bases). CDR1 and CDR2 (germline): SGHTA, FQGTGA. This CDR3 is built from 14 residues. V was shortened by 8 bases and J by 6 bases, with 20 bases between the two germline ends. CDR3 amino acids: CASALDSVSSEQYF. The CDR3 DNA reads as TGTGCCAGCGCCCTCGACAGCGTGTCGTCCGAGCAGTACTTC.

A remark on this clone: Other DNA sequences in this specimen translate into the identical CDR3. In DNA form, the CDR3 reads TGTGCCAGCAGCCCGGGCCCTGGGGGCTACACCTTC. Translating gives CASSPGPGGYTF. V gene TRBV5-6 combines with J gene TRBJ1-2, with D unresolved. The V and J ends lost 4 bases and 8 bases respectively, with 12 bases between them. The germline CDR1 and CDR2 sequences are SGHDT and YYEEEE. The CDR3 is made up of 12 amino acids.

In this sample, this clone turned up a few times. The CDR3 loop is CASGPGLADTQYF. The CDR3 region has the DNA TGTGCCAGCGGGCCGGGACTAGCAGATACGCAGTATTTT. The chain has TRBV2 and TRBJ2-3, with 8 bases fitting TRBD2. With 8 bases clipped from V and 4 bases from J, the junction kept 5 bases outside the gene matches. The CDR3 is made up of 13 amino acids. Germline V gives CDR1 SNHLY, CDR2 FYNNEI.

The chain carries TRBV28 and TRBJ2-5, with TRBD1 as a possible D gene (6 bases). V lost 4 bases and J 5 bases, leaving 17 bases between the germline ends. This CDR3 region has 15 residues. Germline V CDR1 and CDR2: MDHEN, SYDVKM. The CDR3 DNA sequence: TGTGCCAGCAGTTCCAAACAGGGCGTGGGTGAGACCCAGTACTTC. Translating gives CASSSKQGVGETQYF.

The count of this clone is one. The rearrangement links TRBV18 to TRBJ2-1, with D hard to call. The CDR3 extends over 17 amino acids. Germline loops: CDR1 KGHSH, CDR2 LQKENI. Between the trimmed V and J ends, which lost 6 bases and 0 bases, there was a span of 18 bases. CDR3 protein: CASSPSMGLSSYNEQFF. Written as DNA, the CDR3 is TGTGCCAGCTCCCCGTCGATGGGCCTGAGCTCCTACAATGAGCAGTTCTTC.

V is TRBV27 and J is TRBJ2-1; weak D call: TRBD2 (6 bases). V gave up 3 bases and J gave up 4 bases, with 16 bases separating them. The CDR3 length is 16 residues. Germline V CDR1 and CDR2: MNHEY, SMNVEV (reference sequence). The DNA of the CDR3 is TGTGCCAGCAGTTTCCCGGGCGGTAGCGGTTACAATGAGCAGTTCTTC. This sequence encodes CASSFPGGSGYNEQFF.

The chain joins TRBV9 to TRBJ2-1, with D maybe TRBD2 (6 bases). CDR3 size: 15 residues. Germline V CDR1 and CDR2: SGDLS, YYNGEE. Between the trimmed V and J ends, which lost 3 bases and 4 bases, there was a span of 14 bases. The CDR3 DNA follows: TGTGCCAGCAGCGCAGTTCTCGGGGGTTACAATGAGCAGTTCTTC. It codes for CASSAVLGGYNEQFF.

The gene calls are TRBV28 and TRBJ1-1; D remains unclear. The CDR3 totals 14 residues. Germline CDR1 MDHEN, CDR2 SYDVKM. V was trimmed by 6 bases and J by 3 bases, leaving 14 bases between them. The CDR3 loop reads CASSPGSRDTEAFF. The DNA of the CDR3 is TGTGCCAGCAGCCCGGGGTCGAGGGACACTGAAGCTTTCTTT.

The chain is built from TRBV6-5 and TRBJ1-5; no clear D gene. V lost 5 bases and J 4 bases, leaving 9 bases between the germline ends. Germline values: CDR1 MNHEY, CDR2 SVGAGI. The CDR3 totals 13 residues. The CDR3 loop is CASSIDKNQPQHF. The CDR3, as DNA: TGTGCCAGCAGTATTGACAAGAATCAGCCCCAGCATTTT.

The chain combines TRBV5-1 with TRBJ2-2; D gene unclear. The CDR3 length is 11 residues. Trimming cost V 5 bases and J 6 bases, with 5 bases left between them. CDR1 and CDR2 from the germline V gene are SGHRS and YFSETQ. The CDR3 DNA reads as TGCGCCAGCAGGAGTGCCGGGGAGCTGTTTTTT. It specifies CASRSAGELFF.

V and J are TRBV10-2 and TRBJ1-4, with D possibly matching TRBD1 (5 bases). Trimming took 1 base from V and 8 from J, leaving 11 bases between them. CDR3 length equals 14 residues. Germline loops: CDR1 WSHSY, CDR2 SAAADI. The chain's CDR3 is CASSEWDLDEKLFF. CDR3 nucleotides: TGCGCCAGCAGTGAGTGGGACTTAGACGAAAAACTGTTTTTT.

The V gene is TRBV11-2, the J gene TRBJ1-5; TRBD1 is a possible D gene (5 bases). This CDR3 region has 15 residues. The V and J ends lost 1 base and 2 bases respectively, with 9 bases between them. CDR1 is SGHAT, CDR2 FQNNGV, per germline. The CDR3: CASSLVGGGNQPQHF. Here the CDR3 DNA reads TGTGCCAGCAGCTTAGTGGGGGGTGGCAATCAGCCCCAGCATTTT.

V is TRBV6-5 and J is TRBJ2-7; TRBD1 matches 7 bases. The CDR3 runs 15 residues. Germline lookup yields CDR1 MNHEY and CDR2 SVGAGI. After removal of 0 bases from V and 3 bases from J, the junction contained 5 bases not matched to a gene. The CDR3 reads CASSYSGQADYEQYF. DNA of the CDR3: TGTGCCAGCAGTTACTCCGGACAGGCGGACTACGAGCAGTACTTC.

This chain joins TRBV5-1 and TRBJ2-1; the match to TRBD2 covers 15 bases. The length of the CDR3 is 18 residues. The V and J ends lost 4 bases and 1 base, in that order; junction bases with no gene match: 6. Germline CDR1 reads SGHRS; CDR2 reads YFSETQ. CDR3 nucleotide sequence: TGCGCCAGCAGCACCGGACTAGCGGGGGGGCGTTCCTACAATGAGCAGTTCTTC. Amino acids: CASSTGLAGGRSYNEQFF.

The V and J genes are TRBV18 and TRBJ1-6; 10 bases line up with TRBD1. CDR1 is KGHSH, CDR2 LQKENI, per germline. The CDR3 consists of 14 residues. The trim removed 6 bases at V and 6 bases at J, leaving 2 bases unmatched. The CDR3 protein is CASSRDRGNSPLHF. Here the CDR3 DNA reads TGTGCCAGCTCCAGGGACAGGGGTAATTCACCCCTCCACTTT.

The chain links TRBV10-2 to TRBJ2-7; perhaps TRBD2 as D (7 bases). The CDR3 is 13 residues long. V shed 3 bases and J shed 6 bases, with 12 bases lying between them. In germline, CDR1 is WSHSY, CDR2 SAAADI. The CDR3: CASSDQGRVEQYF. Here the CDR3 DNA reads TGCGCCAGCAGTGACCAGGGGAGGGTCGAGCAGTACTTC.

The CDR3 coding sequence is TGCAGCGTTGGACAGCACCAAGAGACCCAGTACTTC. It codes for CSVGQHQETQYF. The gene calls are TRBV29-1 and TRBJ2-5, with a weak D call TRBD1 (5 bases). Trimming took 4 bases from V and 0 from J, leaving 6 bases between them. Germline-derived CDR1 and CDR2 are SQVTM and ANQGSEA. The CDR3 totals 12 residues.

J is TRBJ2-1 and V is TRBV2; D may be TRBD1 (6 bases). Germline V lookup: CDR1 SNHLY, CDR2 FYNNEI. V lost 8 bases, J lost 6 bases, and 17 bases lay in between. This CDR3 spans 14 amino acids. The CDR3 DNA sequence: TGTGCCAGCCTGAAGGACCCAGGGGCCAATGAGCAGTTCTTC. The encoded protein is CASLKDPGANEQFF.

The chain is built from TRBV11-2 and TRBJ2-5; D may match TRBD1 or TRBD2 (7 bases each). V was shortened by 4 bases and J by 1 base, with 13 bases between the two germline ends. There are 15 residues in the CDR3. The germline V gene has CDR1 SGHAT and CDR2 FQNNGV. The CDR3 sequence: CASSSQGGFQETQYF. DNA of the CDR3: TGTGCCAGCAGCTCCCAGGGGGGGTTCCAAGAGACCCAGTACTTC.

This chain connects TRBV7-2 to TRBJ1-1; 8 bases map to TRBD1. CDR1 is SGHTA, CDR2 FQGNSA, per germline. V dropped 3 bases and J dropped 5; count of bases not matched to a gene: 2. The CDR3 covers 13 residues. CDR3 nucleotides: TGTGCCAGCAGCTTGGGACAGGAGACTGAAGCTTTCTTT. Translation gives CASSLGQETEAFF.

The chain joins TRBV18 to TRBJ1-1, with unresolved D. The V end was cut by 2 bases, the J end by 14 bases, with 15 bases between. Germline V gene lookup returns CDR1 KGHSH and CDR2 LQKENI. The CDR3 extends over 12 amino acids. The CDR3 DNA reads as TGTGCCAGCTCACCAATTTCGGGTGTGCGCTTCTTT. This sequence encodes CASSPISGVRFF. Combining the CDR3 with reference TRBV18 and TRBJ1-1 gives the whole variable domain NAGVMQNPRHLVRRRGQEARLRCSPMKGHSHVYWYRQLPEEGLKFMVYLQKENIIDESGMPKERFSAEFPKEGPSILRIQQVVRGDSAAYFCASSPISGVRFFGQGTRLTVV.

The V call is TRBV25-1, the J call TRBJ1-2; 10 nucleotides line up with TRBD1. Germline CDR1 MGHDK, CDR2 SYGVNS. The length of the CDR3 is 15 residues. V shed 5 bases and J 7 bases; nucleotides not matched to a gene: 10. The CDR3 loop reads CASSPSGTGVSGYTF. CDR3 DNA: TGTGCCAGCAGTCCATCCGGGACAGGGGTTTCTGGCTACACCTTC.

This chain links TRBV7-2 with TRBJ2-2, with unresolved D. The CDR3 contains 15 residues. V gave up 5 bases and J gave up 2 bases, with 12 bases separating them. Germline CDR1 reads SGHTA; CDR2 reads FQGNSA. CDR3 in amino acids: CASSLVVGNTGELFF. The CDR3 DNA sequence: TGTGCCAGCAGCCTGGTGGTCGGTAACACCGGGGAGCTGTTTTTT.

The chain recombines TRBV5-1 with TRBJ2-3, with 12 bases lining up with TRBD2. The CDR3 has 18 residues. CDR1 is SGHRS, CDR2 YFSETQ, per germline. Unmatched junction bases numbered 9, after V lost 0 bases and J lost 4 bases. Here the CDR3 reads CASSLEALAGGIADTQYF. DNA for the CDR3: TGCGCCAGCAGCTTGGAAGCACTAGCGGGGGGTATCGCAGATACGCAGTATTTT.

This clone occurred once. V and J are TRBV25-1 and TRBJ2-5; D is ambiguous. The V gene's germline CDR1 is MGHDK and CDR2 SYGVNS. The CDR3 extends over 14 amino acids. Trimming cost V 2 bases and J 5 bases, with 12 bases left between them. CDR3 residues: CASSEGRVAETQYF. The CDR3 DNA follows: TGTGCCAGCAGTGAAGGTAGAGTTGCGGAGACCCAGTACTTC. Looking up the rest from reference TRBV25-1 and TRBJ2-5 gives the full variable domain: EADIYQTPRYLVIGTGKKITLECSQTMGHDKMYWYQQDPGMELHLIHYSYGVNSTEKGDLSSESTVSRIRTEHFPLTLESARPSHTSQYLCASSEGRVAETQYFGPGTRLLVL.

The rearrangement joins TRBV27 to TRBJ2-3; D unresolved. This CDR3 region has 15 residues. V was cut by 8 bases and J by 2 bases, with 17 bases left in between. Germline CDR1 is MNHEY and CDR2 is SMNVEV (reference sequence). The CDR3: CASLRSARHTDTQYF. The CDR3 DNA reads TGTGCCAGCCTCCGTTCGGCTCGCCACACAGATACGCAGTATTTT.

The chain joins TRBV3-1 (or the pseudogene TRBV3-2) to TRBJ2-3; TRBD2 matches 8 bases. V lost 1 base, J lost 12 bases, and 6 bases stayed unmatched. This CDR3 comprises 13 residues. Germline V gene data show CDR1 as LGHDT and CDR2 as YNNKEL (reference sequence). The CDR3 region is CASSQVAGGPQYF. CDR3 DNA sequence: TGTGCCAGCAGCCAAGTCGCGGGGGGTCCCCAGTATTTT.

The genes are TRBV24-1 and TRBJ2-5; no firm D call. This CDR3 is 14 amino acids long. Germline lookup yields CDR1 KGHDR and CDR2 SFDVKD. V was cut by 4 bases and J by 7 bases, with 15 bases left in between. CDR3 region: CATSDPVGQRTQYF. The DNA of the CDR3 is TGTGCCACCAGTGACCCCGTCGGCCAAAGGACCCAGTACTTC.